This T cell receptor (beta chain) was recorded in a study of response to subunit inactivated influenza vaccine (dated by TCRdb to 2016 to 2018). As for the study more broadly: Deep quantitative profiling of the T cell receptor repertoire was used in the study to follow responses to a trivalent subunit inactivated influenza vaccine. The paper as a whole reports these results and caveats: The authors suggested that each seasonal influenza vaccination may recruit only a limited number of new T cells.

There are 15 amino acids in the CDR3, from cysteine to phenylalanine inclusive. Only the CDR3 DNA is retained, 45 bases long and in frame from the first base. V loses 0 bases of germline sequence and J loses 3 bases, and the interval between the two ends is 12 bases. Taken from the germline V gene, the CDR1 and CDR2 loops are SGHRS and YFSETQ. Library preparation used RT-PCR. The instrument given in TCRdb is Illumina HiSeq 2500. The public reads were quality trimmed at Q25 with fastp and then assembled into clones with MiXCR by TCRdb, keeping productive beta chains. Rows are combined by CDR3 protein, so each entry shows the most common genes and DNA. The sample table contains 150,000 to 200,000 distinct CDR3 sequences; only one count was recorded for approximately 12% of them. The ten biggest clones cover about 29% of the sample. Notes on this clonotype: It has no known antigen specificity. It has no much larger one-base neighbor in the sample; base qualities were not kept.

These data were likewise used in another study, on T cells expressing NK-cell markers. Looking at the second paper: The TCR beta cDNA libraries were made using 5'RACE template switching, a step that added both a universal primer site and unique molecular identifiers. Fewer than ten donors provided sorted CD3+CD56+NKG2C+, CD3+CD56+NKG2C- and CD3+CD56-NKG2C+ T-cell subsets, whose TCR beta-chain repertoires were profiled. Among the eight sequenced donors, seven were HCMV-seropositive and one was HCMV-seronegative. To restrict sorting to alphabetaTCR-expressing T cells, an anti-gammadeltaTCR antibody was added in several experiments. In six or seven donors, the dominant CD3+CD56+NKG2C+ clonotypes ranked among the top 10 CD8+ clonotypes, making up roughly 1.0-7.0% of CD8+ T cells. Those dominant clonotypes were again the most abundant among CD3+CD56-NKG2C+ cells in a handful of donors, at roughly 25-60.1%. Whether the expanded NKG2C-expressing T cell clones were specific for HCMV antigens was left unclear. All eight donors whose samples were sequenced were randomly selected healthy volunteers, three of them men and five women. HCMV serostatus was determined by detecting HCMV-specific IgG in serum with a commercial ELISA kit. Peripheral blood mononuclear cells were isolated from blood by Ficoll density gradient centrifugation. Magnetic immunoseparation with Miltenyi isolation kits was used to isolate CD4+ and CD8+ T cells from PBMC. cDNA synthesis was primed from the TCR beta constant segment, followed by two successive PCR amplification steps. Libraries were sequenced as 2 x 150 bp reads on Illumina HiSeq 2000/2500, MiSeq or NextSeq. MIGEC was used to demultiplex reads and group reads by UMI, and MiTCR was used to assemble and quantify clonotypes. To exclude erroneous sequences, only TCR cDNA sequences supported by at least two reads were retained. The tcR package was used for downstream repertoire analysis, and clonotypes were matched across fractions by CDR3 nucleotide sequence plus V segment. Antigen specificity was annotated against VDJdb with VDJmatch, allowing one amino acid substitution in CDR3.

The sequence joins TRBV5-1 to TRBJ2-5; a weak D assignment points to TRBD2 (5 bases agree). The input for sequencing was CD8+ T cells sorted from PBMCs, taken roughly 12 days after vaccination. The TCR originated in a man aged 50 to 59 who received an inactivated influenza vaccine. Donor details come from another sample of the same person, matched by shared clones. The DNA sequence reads TGCGCCAGCAGCTTGGAAGGCGGGCGAGAAGAGACCCAGTACTTC. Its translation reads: CASSLEGGREETQYF.